This is a list of T cell receptor beta chains from one sample in a study of blood T cell repertoires in COVID-19. TCRdb keeps only in-frame clones here, not all; method: immunoSEQ multiplex PCR. The sample has approximately 75,000 clones, less than 90% seen once. Source material: peripheral blood. The receptors derive from a woman older than 75 with acute or convalescent COVID-19. Both conserved end residues are part of each CDR3. A D gene is named only where the DNA matches it firmly. The listing skips clone size in some rows; elsewhere it reads once, few, many or a size class.

abundance,d_gene,v_gene,j_gene,CDR3nt,CDR3aa
.,.,TRBV6-5,TRBJ1-5,TGTGCCAGCATCCCCGCCCGGGGAAACAATCAGCCCCAGCATTTT,CASIPARGNNQPQHF
.,TRBD1,TRBV28,TRBJ1-1,TGTGCCAGCAGTTACAGGGGGAAGAACACTGAAGCTTTCTTT,CASSYRGKNTEAFF
.,TRBD2,TRBV19,TRBJ2-1,TGTGCCAGTATAGGGCCGGGGATTAGCGGGAGCTCCTACAATGAGCAGTTCTTC,CASIGPGISGSSYNEQFF
once,.,TRBV4-1,TRBJ2-5,TGCGCCAGCAGCCAATTAGGCAGGGGATTCCAAGAGACCCAGTACTTC,CASSQLGRGFQETQYF
.,TRBD1,TRBV29-1,TRBJ1-2,TGCAGCGTTTTAGGTTCGGTTACAGGGGAGTTTAACTATGGCTACACCTTC,CSVLGSVTGEFNYGYTF
.,.,TRBV28,TRBJ1-5,TGTGCCAGCAGTTTAGAGGGAAATAGCAATCAGCCCCAGCATTTT,CASSLEGNSNQPQHF
.,.,TRBV5-1,TRBJ1-5,TGCGCCAGCAGCCCCCTGGCGGGGGCCGGGCAGCCCCAGCATTTT,CASSPLAGAGQPQHF
.,.,TRBV19,TRBJ2-3,TGTGCCAGTAGTATAGATGCGAACAGACCTAGCACAGATACGCAGTATTTT,CASSIDANRPSTDTQYF
.,.,TRBV7-6,TRBJ1-1,TGTGCCAGCAGCTTAGGGGGGGGGACTGAAGCTTTCTTT,CASSLGGGTEAFF
.,.,TRBV19,TRBJ2-5,TGTGCCAGTAGTATATCAGGGATTGAACGAGAGACCCAGTACTTC,CASSISGIERETQYF
.,.,TRBV2,TRBJ2-2,TGTGCCAGCCGGGTTGGAACGAACACCGGGGAGCTGTTTTTT,CASRVGTNTGELFF
.,TRBD1,TRBV3-1/TRBV3-2,TRBJ2-2,TGTGCCAGCAGCCCCGGAGGACAGGGCCATTACACCGGGGAGCTGTTTTTT,CASSPGGQGHYTGELFF
.,TRBD2,TRBV5-8,TRBJ2-1,TGTGCCAGCAGCTTGGGGCTAGCGGGAAATTGGAATGAGCAGTTCTTC,CASSLGLAGNWNEQFF
.,.,TRBV5-1,TRBJ1-2,TGCGCCAGCAGCTACTCACTGACGGGCTATGGCTACACCTTC,CASSYSLTGYGYTF
.,TRBD2,TRBV19,TRBJ2-5,TGTGCCAGTAGTATAGATCTGACTAGCGGGGGGTACCGGGAGACCCAGTACTTC,CASSIDLTSGGYRETQYF
.,TRBD2,TRBV3-1/TRBV3-2,TRBJ2-1,TGTGCCAGCAGCCAAGATACGCTAGCGGGGCAGTTCTTC,CASSQDTLAGQFF
.,.,TRBV2,TRBJ2-7,TGTGCCAGCAGTGAGGGGGGGCGAACGTACGAGCAGTACTTC,CASSEGGRTYEQYF
.,TRBD2,TRBV7-3,TRBJ2-1,TGTGCCAGCAGCCGGCTGACTAGCGGGGTTGAGCAGTTCTTC,CASSRLTSGVEQFF
.,.,TRBV27,TRBJ1-1,TGTGCCAGCGTGAGACTCGGGGACACTGAAGCTTTCTTT,CASVRLGDTEAFF
.,TRBD2,TRBV7-9,TRBJ2-7,TGTGCCAGCAGCCCCTGGATAGCGGGAGTATACGAGCAGTACTTC,CASSPWIAGVYEQYF
.,TRBD1,TRBV19,TRBJ1-2,TGTGCCAGTAGTACCACGCACAGGGGTAACTATGGCTACACCTTC,CASSTTHRGNYGYTF
.,.,TRBV13,TRBJ1-1,TGTGCCAGCAGCGGATCCGGGGGATCGTATACTGAAGCTTTCTTT,CASSGSGGSYTEAFF
.,TRBD1,TRBV5-1,TRBJ1-1,TGCGCCAGCAGCAGGGGACAGGGCTCGTTGAACACTGAAGCTTTCTTT,CASSRGQGSLNTEAFF